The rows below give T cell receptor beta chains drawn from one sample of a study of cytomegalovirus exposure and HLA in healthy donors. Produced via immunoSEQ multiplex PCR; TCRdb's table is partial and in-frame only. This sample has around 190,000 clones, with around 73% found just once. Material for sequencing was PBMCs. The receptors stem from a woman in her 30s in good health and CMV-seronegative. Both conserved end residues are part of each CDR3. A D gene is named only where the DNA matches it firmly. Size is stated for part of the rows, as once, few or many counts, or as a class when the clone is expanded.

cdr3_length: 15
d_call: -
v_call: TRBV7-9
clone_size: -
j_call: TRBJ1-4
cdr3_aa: CASSRNKGVDEKLFF
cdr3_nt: TGTGCCAGCAGCCGCAACAAGGGGGTCGATGAAAAACTGTTTTTT

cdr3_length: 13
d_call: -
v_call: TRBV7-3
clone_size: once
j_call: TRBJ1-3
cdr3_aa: CASSVNSGNTIYF
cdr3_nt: TGTGCCAGCAGCGTCAATTCTGGAAACACCATATATTTT

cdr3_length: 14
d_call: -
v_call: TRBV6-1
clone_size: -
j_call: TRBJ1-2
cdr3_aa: CASRLFEGNYGYTF
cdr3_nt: TGTGCCAGCAGGCTGTTTGAGGGCAACTATGGCTACACCTTC

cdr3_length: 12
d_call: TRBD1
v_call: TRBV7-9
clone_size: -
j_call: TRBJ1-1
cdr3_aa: CASSLGQGEAFF
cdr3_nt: TGTGCCAGCAGCTTGGGACAGGGTGAAGCTTTCTTT

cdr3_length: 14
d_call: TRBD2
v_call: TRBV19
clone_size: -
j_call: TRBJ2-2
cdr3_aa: CASISLAGPGELFF
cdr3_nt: TGTGCCAGTATCTCCCTAGCGGGACCCGGGGAGCTGTTTTTT

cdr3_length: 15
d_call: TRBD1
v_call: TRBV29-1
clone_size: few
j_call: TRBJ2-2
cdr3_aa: CSVHRTGVNTGELFF
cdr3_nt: TGCAGCGTCCACAGGACAGGGGTGAACACCGGGGAGCTGTTTTTT

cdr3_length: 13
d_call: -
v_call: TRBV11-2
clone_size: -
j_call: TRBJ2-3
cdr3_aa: CASSRSSADTQYF
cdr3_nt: TGTGCCAGCAGCCGTTCTAGTGCAGATACGCAGTATTTT

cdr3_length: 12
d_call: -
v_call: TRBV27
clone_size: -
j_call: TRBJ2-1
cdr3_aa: CASSPTWNEQFF
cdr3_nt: TGTGCCAGCAGCCCGACTTGGAATGAGCAGTTCTTC

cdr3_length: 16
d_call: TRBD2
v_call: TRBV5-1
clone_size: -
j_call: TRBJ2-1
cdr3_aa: CASSSRTSGGNNEQFF
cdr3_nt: TGCGCCAGCAGCTCCAGGACTAGCGGGGGGAACAATGAGCAGTTCTTC

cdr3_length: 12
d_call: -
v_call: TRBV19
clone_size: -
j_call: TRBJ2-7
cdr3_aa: CASSPDYYEQYF
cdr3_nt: TGTGCCAGTAGTCCTGACTATTACGAGCAGTACTTC

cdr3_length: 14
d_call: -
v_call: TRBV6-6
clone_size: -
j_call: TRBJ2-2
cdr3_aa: CASSSHPRNGELFF
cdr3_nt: TGTGCCAGCAGTTCCCACCCGCGGAATGGGGAGCTGTTTTTT

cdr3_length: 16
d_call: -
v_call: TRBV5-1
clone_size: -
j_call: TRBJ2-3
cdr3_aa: CASSLGASASTDTQYF
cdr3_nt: TGCGCCAGCAGCTTAGGGGCCAGCGCTAGCACAGATACGCAGTATTTT

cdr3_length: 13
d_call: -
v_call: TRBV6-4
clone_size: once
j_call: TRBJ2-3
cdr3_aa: CASSQDWADTQYF
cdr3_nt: TGTGCCAGCAGTCAGGACTGGGCAGATACGCAGTATTTT

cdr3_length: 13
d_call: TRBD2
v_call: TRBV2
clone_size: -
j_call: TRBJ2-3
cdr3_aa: CASRLARTDTQYF
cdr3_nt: TGTGCCAGTAGACTAGCACGGACAGATACGCAGTATTTT

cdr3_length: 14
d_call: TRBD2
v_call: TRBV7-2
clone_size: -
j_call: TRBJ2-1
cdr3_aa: CASTSGRSYNEQFF
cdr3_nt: TGTGCCAGCACTAGCGGCCGCTCCTACAATGAGCAGTTCTTC

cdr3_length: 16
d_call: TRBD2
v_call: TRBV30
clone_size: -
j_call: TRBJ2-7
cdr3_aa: CAWRASGLAVVGEQYF
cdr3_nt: TGTGCCTGGAGAGCCTCGGGACTAGCGGTGGTGGGTGAGCAGTACTTC

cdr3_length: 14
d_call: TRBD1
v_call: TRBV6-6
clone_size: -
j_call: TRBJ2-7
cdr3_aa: CASSRRDRAYEQYF
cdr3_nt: TGTGCCAGCAGTCGGCGGGACAGGGCGTACGAGCAGTACTTC

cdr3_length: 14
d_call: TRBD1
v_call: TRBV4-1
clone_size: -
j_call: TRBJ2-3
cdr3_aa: CASSRDRSTDTQYF
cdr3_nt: TGCGCCAGCAGCCGGGACAGGAGCACAGATACGCAGTATTTT

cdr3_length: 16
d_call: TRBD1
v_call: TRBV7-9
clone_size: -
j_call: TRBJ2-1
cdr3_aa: CASSSDRDRGNNEQFF
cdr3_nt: TGTGCCAGCAGCTCCGACCGGGACAGGGGTAACAATGAGCAGTTCTTC

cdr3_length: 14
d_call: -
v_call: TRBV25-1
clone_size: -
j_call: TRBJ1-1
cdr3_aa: CASSDTFRGTEAFF
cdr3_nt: TGTGCCAGCAGTGATACGTTTCGGGGTACTGAAGCTTTCTTT

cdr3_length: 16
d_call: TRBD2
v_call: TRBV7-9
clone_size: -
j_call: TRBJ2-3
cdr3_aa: CASSPLAGGLTDTQYF
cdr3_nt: TGTGCCAGCAGCCCTCTAGCGGGGGGGCTCACAGATACGCAGTATTTT

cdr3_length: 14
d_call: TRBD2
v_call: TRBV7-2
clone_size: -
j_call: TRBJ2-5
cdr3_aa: CASSPGTIGKTQYF
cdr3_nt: TGTGCCAGCAGCCCAGGGACTATTGGGAAGACCCAGTACTTC

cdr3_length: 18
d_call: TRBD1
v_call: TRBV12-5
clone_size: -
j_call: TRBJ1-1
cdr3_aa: CASGLELVAGTGGTEAFF
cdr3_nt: TGTGCTAGTGGTTTGGAGTTAGTCGCCGGGACAGGGGGGACTGAAGCTTTCTTT

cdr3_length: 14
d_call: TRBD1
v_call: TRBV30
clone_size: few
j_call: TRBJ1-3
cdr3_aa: CAWNRGGDGNTIYF
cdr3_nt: TGTGCCTGGAACCGAGGGGGCGACGGAAACACCATATATTTT

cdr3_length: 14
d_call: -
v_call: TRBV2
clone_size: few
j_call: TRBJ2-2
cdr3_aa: CASSPTRHTGELFF
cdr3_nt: TGTGCCAGCAGCCCTACTAGACACACCGGGGAGCTGTTTTTT

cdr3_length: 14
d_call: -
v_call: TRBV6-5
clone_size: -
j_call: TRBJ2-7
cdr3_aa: CASSYRGAIDEQYF
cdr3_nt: TGTGCCAGCAGCTATCGGGGGGCCATCGACGAGCAGTACTTC

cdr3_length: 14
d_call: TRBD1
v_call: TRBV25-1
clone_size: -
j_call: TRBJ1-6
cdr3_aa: CASRGQGPNSPLHF
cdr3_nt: TGTGCCAGCAGAGGACAGGGCCCTAATTCACCCCTCCACTTT

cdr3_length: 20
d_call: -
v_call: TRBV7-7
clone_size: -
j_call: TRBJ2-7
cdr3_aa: CASNLEQVDSILLLLYEQYF
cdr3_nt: TGTGCTAGCAACTTAGAGCAGGTGGACAGTATTCTACTATTACTCTACGAGCAGTACTTC

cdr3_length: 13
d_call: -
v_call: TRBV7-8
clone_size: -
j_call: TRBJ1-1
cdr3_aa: CASSWAMNTEAFF
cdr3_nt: TGTGCCAGCAGTTGGGCCATGAACACTGAAGCTTTCTTT

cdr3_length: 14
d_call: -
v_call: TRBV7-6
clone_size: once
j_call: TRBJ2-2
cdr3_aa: CASSLGAISGELFF
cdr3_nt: TGTGCCAGCAGCTTAGGGGCGATTTCCGGGGAGCTGTTTTTT

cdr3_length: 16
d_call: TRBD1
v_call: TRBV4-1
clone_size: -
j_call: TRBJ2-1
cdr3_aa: CASSQEGRGSYNEQFF
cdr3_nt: TGCGCCAGCAGCCAAGAGGGCAGGGGGAGCTACAATGAGCAGTTCTTC

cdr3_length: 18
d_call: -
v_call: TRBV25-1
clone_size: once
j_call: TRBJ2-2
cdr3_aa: CASSDPRVQPGWTGELFF
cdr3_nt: TGTGCCAGCAGTGACCCCAGGGTCCAACCAGGATGGACCGGGGAGCTGTTTTTT

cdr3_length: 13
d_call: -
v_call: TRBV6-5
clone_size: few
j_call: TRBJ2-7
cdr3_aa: CASRQASSREQYF
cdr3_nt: TGTGCCAGCAGACAGGCCTCCTCCCGCGAGCAGTACTTC